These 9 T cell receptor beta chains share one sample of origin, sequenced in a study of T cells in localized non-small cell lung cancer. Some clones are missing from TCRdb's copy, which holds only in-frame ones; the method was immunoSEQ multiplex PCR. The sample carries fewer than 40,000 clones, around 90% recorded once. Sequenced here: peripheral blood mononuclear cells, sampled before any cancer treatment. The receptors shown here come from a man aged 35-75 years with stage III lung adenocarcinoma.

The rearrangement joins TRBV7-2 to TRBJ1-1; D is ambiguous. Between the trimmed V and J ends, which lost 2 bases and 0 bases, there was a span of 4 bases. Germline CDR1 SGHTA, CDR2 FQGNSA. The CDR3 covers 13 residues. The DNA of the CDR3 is TGTGCCAGCAGCTTACAAGTGAACACTGAAGCTTTCTTT. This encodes CASSLQVNTEAFF.

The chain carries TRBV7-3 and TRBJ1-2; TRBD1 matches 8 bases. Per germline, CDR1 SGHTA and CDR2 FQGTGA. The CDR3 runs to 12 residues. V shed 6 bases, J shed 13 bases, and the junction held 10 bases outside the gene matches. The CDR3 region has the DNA TGTGCCAGCAGTATACAGGGGGGACCCCTCACCTTC. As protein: CASSIQGGPLTF. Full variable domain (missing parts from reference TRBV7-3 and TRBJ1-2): GAGVSQTPSNKVTEKGKYVELRCDPISGHTALYWYRQSLGQGPEFLIYFQGTGAADDSGLPNDRFFAVRPEGSVSTLKIQRTERGDSAVYLCASSIQGGPLTFGSGTRLTVV.

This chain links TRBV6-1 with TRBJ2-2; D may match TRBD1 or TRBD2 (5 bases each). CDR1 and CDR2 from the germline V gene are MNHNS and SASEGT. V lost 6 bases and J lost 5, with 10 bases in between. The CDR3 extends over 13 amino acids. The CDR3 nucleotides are TGTGCCAGCAGGAAAGGGGAGACCGGGGAGCTGTTTTTT. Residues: CASRKGETGELFF.

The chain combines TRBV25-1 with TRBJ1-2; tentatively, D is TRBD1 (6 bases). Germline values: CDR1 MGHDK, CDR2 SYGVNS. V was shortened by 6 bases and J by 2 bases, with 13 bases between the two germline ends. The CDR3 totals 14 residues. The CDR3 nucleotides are TGTGCCAGCAGCAACAGGGTCTCAAACTATGGCTACACCTTC. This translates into CASSNRVSNYGYTF.

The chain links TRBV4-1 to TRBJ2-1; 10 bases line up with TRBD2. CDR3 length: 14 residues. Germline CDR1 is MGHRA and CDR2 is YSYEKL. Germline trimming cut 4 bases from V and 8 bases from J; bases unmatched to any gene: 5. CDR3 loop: CASSLAGGGDEQFF. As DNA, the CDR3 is TGCGCCAGCAGCCTAGCGGGGGGCGGGGATGAGCAGTTCTTC.

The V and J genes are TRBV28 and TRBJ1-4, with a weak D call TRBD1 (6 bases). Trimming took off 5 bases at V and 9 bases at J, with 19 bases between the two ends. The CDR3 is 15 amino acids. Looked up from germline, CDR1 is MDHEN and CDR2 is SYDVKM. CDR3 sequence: CASSTWTGTIKKLFF. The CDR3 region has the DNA TGTGCCAGCAGTACCTGGACCGGGACAATAAAAAAACTGTTTTTT.

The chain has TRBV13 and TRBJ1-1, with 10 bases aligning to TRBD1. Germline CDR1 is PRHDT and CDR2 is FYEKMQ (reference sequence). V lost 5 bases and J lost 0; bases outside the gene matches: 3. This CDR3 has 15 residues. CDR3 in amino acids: CASSTGQGVNTEAFF. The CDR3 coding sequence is TGTGCCAGCAGCACAGGACAGGGGGTGAACACTGAAGCTTTCTTT.

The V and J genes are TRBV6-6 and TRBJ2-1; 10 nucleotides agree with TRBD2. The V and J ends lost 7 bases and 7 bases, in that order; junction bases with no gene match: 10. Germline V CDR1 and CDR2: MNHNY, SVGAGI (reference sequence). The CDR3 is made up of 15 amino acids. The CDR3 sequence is CASIPERGGRNEQFF. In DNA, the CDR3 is TGTGCCAGCATCCCCGAGCGGGGGGGCCGGAATGAGCAGTTCTTC.

CDR3 sequence reads: CASSGLGALGTEQFF. The CDR3 bases are TGTGCCAGCAGTGGGCTAGGGGCGTTGGGTACTGAGCAGTTCTTC. This chain links TRBV6-1 with TRBJ2-1; D might be TRBD1 (5 bases). CDR3 length: 15 amino acids. The germline CDR1 and CDR2 sequences are MNHNS and SASEGT. Between the trimmed V and J ends, which lost 4 bases and 9 bases, there was a span of 19 bases.